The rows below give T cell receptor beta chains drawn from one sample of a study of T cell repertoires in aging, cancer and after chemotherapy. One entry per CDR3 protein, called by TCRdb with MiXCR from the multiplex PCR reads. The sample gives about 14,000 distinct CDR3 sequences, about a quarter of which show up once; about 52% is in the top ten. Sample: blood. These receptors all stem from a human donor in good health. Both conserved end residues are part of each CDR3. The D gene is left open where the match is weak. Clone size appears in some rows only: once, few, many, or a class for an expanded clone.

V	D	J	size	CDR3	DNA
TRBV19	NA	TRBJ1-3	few	CASSNPHSPTGYGSGNTIYF	TGTGCCAGTAGTAACCCCCACTCCCCGACAGGCTACGGGTCTGGAAACACCATATATTTT
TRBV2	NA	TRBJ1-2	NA	CASSLTGAYGYTF	TGTGCCAGCAGTTTGACGGGGGCATATGGCTACACCTTC
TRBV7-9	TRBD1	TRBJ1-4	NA	CASSSLPGQLFNEKLFF	TGTGCCAGCAGCTCCCTGCCGGGACAGCTTTTTAATGAAAAACTGTTTTTT
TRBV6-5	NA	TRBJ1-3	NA	CASSPLGAKGNTIYF	TGTGCCAGCAGCCCTCTGGGGGCGAAAGGAAACACCATATATTTT
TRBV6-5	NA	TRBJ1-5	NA	CASSSTGNGGQPQHF	TGTGCCAGCAGTTCTACAGGGAACGGAGGTCAGCCCCAGCATTTT
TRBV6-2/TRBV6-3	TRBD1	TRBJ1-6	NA	CASRRQGLTSSPLHF	TGTGCCAGCAGGCGACAGGGTTTGACGAGTTCACCCCTCCACTTT
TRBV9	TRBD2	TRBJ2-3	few	CASSLAAADTQYF	TGTGCCAGCAGCCTAGCGGCGGCAGATACGCAGTATTTT
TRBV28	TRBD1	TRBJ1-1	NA	CASTLITGGTEAFF	TGTGCCAGCACCCTAATAACAGGGGGCACTGAAGCTTTCTTT
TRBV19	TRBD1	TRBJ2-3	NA	CASSTTGVNTQYF	TGTGCCAGTAGTACCACAGGGGTAAATACGCAGTATTTT
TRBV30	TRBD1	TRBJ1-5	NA	CAWSFKSGGWNQPQHF	TGTGCCTGGAGCTTCAAATCAGGGGGCTGGAATCAGCCCCAGCATTTT
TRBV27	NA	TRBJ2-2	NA	CASSLSHLTGELFF	TGTGCCAGCAGTTTATCGCATCTCACCGGGGAGCTGTTTTTT
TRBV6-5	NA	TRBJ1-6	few	CASSYGSSPLHF	TGTGCCAGCAGTTATGGTAGCTCACCCCTCCACTTT
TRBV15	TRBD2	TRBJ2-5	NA	CATSRGLRSGGQETQYF	TGTGCCACCAGCAGGGGCCTCCGTAGCGGGGGACAAGAGACCCAGTACTTC
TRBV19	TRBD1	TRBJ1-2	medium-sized	CASSITGQGNGYTF	TGTGCCAGTAGTATCACCGGACAGGGGAATGGCTACACCTTC
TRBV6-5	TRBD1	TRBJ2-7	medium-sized	CASSYQGQGVYEQYF	TGTGCCAGCAGTTACCAAGGACAGGGGGTCTACGAGCAGTACTTC
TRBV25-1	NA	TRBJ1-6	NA	CASSKLMDSPLHF	TGTGCCAGCAGCAAACTTATGGATTCACCCCTCCACTTT
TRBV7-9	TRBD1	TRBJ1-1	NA	CASSWPEQGKEKAFF	TGTGCCAGCAGTTGGCCCGAACAGGGGAAGGAAAAAGCTTTCTTT
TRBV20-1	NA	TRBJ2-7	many	CSAAGQRSSYEQYF	TGCAGTGCTGCCGGACAACGAAGCTCCTACGAGCAGTACTTC
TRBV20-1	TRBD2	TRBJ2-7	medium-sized	CSAKPRWGGYEQYF	TGCAGTGCTAAGCCCCGTTGGGGAGGGTACGAGCAGTACTTC
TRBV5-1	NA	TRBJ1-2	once	CASSLASGGFNYGYTF	TGCGCCAGCAGCTTGGCCTCGGGGGGGTTTAACTATGGCTACACCTTC
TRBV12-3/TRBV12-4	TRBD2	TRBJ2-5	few	CASGTGTSGFGTQYF	TGTGCCAGCGGCACCGGGACTAGCGGATTCGGGACCCAGTACTTC
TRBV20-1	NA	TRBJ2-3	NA	CSARDYVRGTDTQYF	TGCAGTGCTAGAGATTATGTCCGGGGCACAGATACGCAGTATTTT
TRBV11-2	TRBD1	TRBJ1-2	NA	CASSLYYTGEDGYTF	TGTGCCAGCAGCTTATATTATACAGGGGAGGATGGCTACACCTTC
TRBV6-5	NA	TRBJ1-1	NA	CASREVSDTEAFF	TGTGCCAGCAGAGAAGTGAGTGACACTGAAGCTTTCTTT
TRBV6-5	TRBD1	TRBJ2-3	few	CASSSPRDRGRDTQYF	TGTGCCAGCAGCTCACCCCGGGACAGGGGTAGAGATACGCAGTATTTT
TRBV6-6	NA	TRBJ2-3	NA	CASSVGGLTGDTQYF	TGTGCCAGCAGCGTAGGCGGGTTAACAGGCGATACGCAGTATTTT
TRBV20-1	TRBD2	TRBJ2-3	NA	CSALTSGGAITQYF	TGCAGTGCGCTAACTAGCGGGGGGGCTATTACGCAGTATTTT
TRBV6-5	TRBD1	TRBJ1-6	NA	CASSYRQGVDGSPLHF	TGTGCCAGCAGTTACCGGCAGGGGGTAGACGGTTCACCCCTCCACTTT
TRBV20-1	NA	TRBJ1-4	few	CSARDREKRKLFF	TGCAGTGCTAGAGACAGGGAAAAGAGAAAACTGTTTTTT
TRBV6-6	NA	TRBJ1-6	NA	CASSSSRGSSPLHF	TGTGCCAGCAGTTCCTCCCGGGGTAGTTCACCCCTCCACTTT
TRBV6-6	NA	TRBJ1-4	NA	CASRPVRAPHEKLFF	TGTGCCAGCAGGCCCGTTAGGGCCCCCCATGAAAAACTGTTTTTT
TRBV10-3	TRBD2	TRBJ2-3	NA	CAITPRLAGGTDTQYF	TGTGCCATCACCCCCAGACTAGCGGGGGGTACGGATACGCAGTATTTT